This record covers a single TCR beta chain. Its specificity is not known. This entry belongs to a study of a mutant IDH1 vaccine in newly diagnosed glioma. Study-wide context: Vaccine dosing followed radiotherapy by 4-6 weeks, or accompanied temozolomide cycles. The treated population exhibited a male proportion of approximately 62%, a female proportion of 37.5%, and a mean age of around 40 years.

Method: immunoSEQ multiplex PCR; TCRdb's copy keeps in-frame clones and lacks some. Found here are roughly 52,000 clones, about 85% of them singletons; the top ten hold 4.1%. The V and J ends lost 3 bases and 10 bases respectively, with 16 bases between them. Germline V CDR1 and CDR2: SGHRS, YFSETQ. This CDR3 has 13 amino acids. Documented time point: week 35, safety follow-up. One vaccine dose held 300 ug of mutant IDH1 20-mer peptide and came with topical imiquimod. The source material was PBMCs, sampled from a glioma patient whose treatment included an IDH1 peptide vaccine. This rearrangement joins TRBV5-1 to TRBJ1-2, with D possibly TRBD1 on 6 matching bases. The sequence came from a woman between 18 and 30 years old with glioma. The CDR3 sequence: CASSWAGEFDYTF. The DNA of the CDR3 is TGCGCCAGCAGCTGGGCAGGGGAATTCGACTACACCTTC.